This TCR beta chain was sequenced in a study of identical twins (dated by TCRdb to about 2016). About the investigation overall: The study deep-sequenced TCR alpha and beta repertoires from monozygotic twins, unrelated adults of various ages and cord blood to test whether fetal clonotypes persist. To rule out contamination, replicate twin experiments were performed at different times with different library preparation protocols.

As to this clonotype: Its recognized antigen is unknown. Base qualities are not at hand, and no much larger clone is one base apart.

Every donor in the study was a healthy Caucasian. The twin cohort consisted of three pairs of female monozygotic twins, all aged roughly 18 to 30 years. Peripheral blood mononuclear cells were the source from which RNA for the TCR libraries was isolated. What the study reported, not specific to this receptor: Compared with coincidental sharing between unrelated individuals, out-of-frame TCR alpha sequences shared between twins showed an excess of sequences with low generation probability. Zero-insertion analyses could be partly confounded by invariant T cells such as MAIT and iNKT, although diverse VJ usage argued against such confounding for most clonotypes. A weaker excess of twin sharing was found in beta out-of-frame sequences because the signal-to-noise ratio was lowered by fewer shared sequences. Recombination models systematically underestimated out-of-frame TCR alpha sharing in monozygotic twins but agreed with sharing between unrelated individuals. Abundant cord blood beta clonotypes carried fewer insertions; young adult naive repertoires showed a weaker similar trend, while memory repertoires showed none. Because the same donors could not be followed over many years, the conclusions depended on cross-sectional statistical analysis.

The library was built by means of 5' RACE. TCRdb names Illumina HiSeq 2000 as the instrument used. Template switching added a universal primer binding site, and the final cDNA carried a unique molecular identifier that allowed TCR cDNA molecules to be counted accurately. Specific primers in the conserved constant-segment region were used to synthesize first-strand cDNA for TCR alpha and beta chains. Each cDNA library was double barcoded, with a SMART-Mk sample barcode plus Illumina barcodes, to control for contamination. Two successive PCR steps introduced TruSeq adapter sequences along with Illumina sample barcodes. TCR alpha and beta cDNA libraries were sequenced on the Illumina HiSeq platform with custom primers. In the authors' own workflow: Unique molecular identifiers were extracted from raw reads with MiGEC, and CDR3 positions were determined with MiXCR. For each individual, recombination models were inferred using an EM algorithm with the repgenHMM and IGoR tools. Shared clonotypes were analyzed with the tcR package in R, and sharing was normalized by the product of cloneset sizes. Out-of-frame nonproductive sequences were analyzed to study raw recombination free of thymic and clonal selection effects. TCRdb took the public reads, trimmed them with fastp at Q25, ran MiXCR for clone calling and kept in-frame beta chains. Rows are combined by CDR3 protein, so each entry shows the most common genes and DNA. TCRdb's processing, not the study's, gives the V and J calls here. The table for this sample lists hundreds of thousands of distinct CDR3 sequences; approximately 18% of them were counted only once. The ten largest clones capture roughly 14% of the sample.

The trim is 6 bases for V and 1 base for J, with a gap of 18 bases between the germline ends. The germline V gene encodes CDR1 DFQATT and CDR2 SNEGSKA (reference sequence). CDR3 length: 15 amino acids, cysteine to phenylalanine. Solely the CDR3 DNA is kept, with 45 bases framed from the first base. These data also formed part of another study, on T cells expressing NK-cell markers. As the second publication notes: In sorted CD3+CD56+NKG2C+, CD3+CD56+NKG2C- and CD3+CD56-NKG2C+ T-cell subsets from several donors, TCR beta-chain repertoires were profiled. Among the eight sequenced donors, seven were HCMV-seropositive and one was HCMV-seronegative. In several experiments an anti-gammadeltaTCR antibody was added to restrict sorting to alphabetaTCR-expressing T cells. For six donors, the dominant CD3+CD56+NKG2C+ clonotypes were among the top 10 CD8+ clonotypes and accounted for roughly 1.0-8% of CD8+ T cells. Those dominant clonotypes were again the most abundant among CD3+CD56-NKG2C+ cells in a handful of donors, at roughly 25-60.1%. Whether the expanded NKG2C-expressing T cell clones were specific for HCMV antigens remained unclear. The study sequenced eight donors, all healthy volunteers chosen at random: three men and five women. A commercial ELISA kit detecting HCMV-specific IgG in serum was used to determine HCMV serostatus. For more than 5 donors, unsorted PBMC were also used to sequence bulk peripheral blood T-cell repertoires. Reads were demultiplexed and grouped by UMI with MIGEC, and clonotypes were assembled and quantified with MiTCR. To exclude erroneous sequences, only TCR cDNA sequences supported by at least two reads were retained. The tcR package was used for downstream repertoire analysis, and clonotypes were matched across fractions by CDR3 nucleotide sequence plus V segment. VDJmatch was used to annotate antigen specificity against VDJdb, with one amino acid substitution in CDR3 permitted.

The chain couples TRBV20-1 to TRBJ2-5, with the D call perhaps TRBD1 or TRBD2, as 5 bases match in each case. This clonotype was obtained from a woman between 18 and 29 years old in good health. Material for sequencing was PBMCs. The CDR3 protein sequence reads: CSAPDQGRSQETQYF. The sequenced DNA is TGCAGTGCCCCCGACCAGGGACGTAGCCAAGAGACCCAGTACTTC.